This TCR beta chain is from a study of blood T cell repertoires in COVID-19. Study-wide context: The analysed material was cDNA or gDNA that came from T cells, B-cell-depleted T cells, or PBMCs.

This CDR3 is built from 16 residues. Germline V gives CDR1 GTSNPN, CDR2 SVGIG (reference sequence). With 0 bases clipped from V and 1 base from J, the junction kept 6 bases outside the gene matches. Original processing methods: Quantification of nucleated cells was approximated via reference gene primer amplification. Assay: immunoSEQ multiplex PCR; the TCRdb copy retains only in-frame clones and omits some. V and J calls and clone size are as listed in that table; D and trimming were resolved from the DNA. The sample holds approximately 400,000 clones, approximately 90% seen once. It was during active infection that Seattle patients were enrolled and then longitudinally followed.

The chain couples TRBV30 to TRBJ2-1, with TRBD2 matching 7 bases. This receptor was identified in a woman between 50 and 59 years old with COVID-19, enrolled during active disease. The sample comprised peripheral blood. Here the CDR3 DNA reads TGTGCCTGGAGTGTAGTCGGGGGGAGTTCCTACAATGAGCAGTTCTTC. Translated: CAWSVVGGSSYNEQFF. Filled out from reference TRBV30 and TRBJ2-1, the complete variable domain reads SQTIHQWPATLVQPVGSPLSLECTVEGTSNPNLYWYRQAAGRGLQLLFYSVGIGQISSEVPQNLSASRPQDRQFILSSKKLLLSDSGFYLCAWSVVGGSSYNEQFFGPGTRLTVL.